This T cell receptor (beta chain) was captured by sequencing in a study of CD8 T cells in ankylosing spondylitis. Overall study results and limits: Previous work reported some of these motif variants in the synovial fluid and blood of reactive arthritis. Disease-linked clones were CD8+ and relatively rare in peripheral blood. Disease-linked clones reportedly showed significant enrichment in matched ankylosing spondylitis synovial fluid. Among TCR beta sequences, a motif of roughly 8 highly homologous variants appeared characteristic of ankylosing spondylitis blood.

This CDR3 spans 13 amino acids. V dropped 4 bases and J dropped 4 bases, with 8 bases sitting between them. Germline loops: CDR1 SGHTA, CDR2 FQGNSA. As the method for making TCR beta libraries, quantitative 5'-RACE with molecular barcodes was used. TCRdb re-analysed the 5' RACE reads in MiXCR, keeping a single row per CDR3 protein. The data show approximately 500,000 distinct CDR3 sequences, 12% seen once. Points on this clonotype: Its antigen is as yet unknown.

This TCR was recovered from a male donor with ankylosing spondylitis. The sequenced sample consisted of blood, either unsorted or a sorted T cell fraction (not recorded which). V is TRBV7-2 and J is TRBJ1-5; possible D gene TRBD1, 5 bases. DNA for the CDR3: TGTGCCAGCAGCTGGGGCGTGAATCAGCCCCAGCATTTT. It specifies CASSWGVNQPQHF.